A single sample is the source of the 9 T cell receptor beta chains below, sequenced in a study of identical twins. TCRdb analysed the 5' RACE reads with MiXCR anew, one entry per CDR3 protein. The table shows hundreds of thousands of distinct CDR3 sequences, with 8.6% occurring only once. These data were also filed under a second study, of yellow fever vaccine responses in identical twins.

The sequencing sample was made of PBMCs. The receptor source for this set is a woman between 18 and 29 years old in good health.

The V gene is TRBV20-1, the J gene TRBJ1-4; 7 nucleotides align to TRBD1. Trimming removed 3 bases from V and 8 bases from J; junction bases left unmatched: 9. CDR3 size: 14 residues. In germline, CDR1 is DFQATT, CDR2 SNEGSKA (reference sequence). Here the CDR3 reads CSARRQGGGEKLFF. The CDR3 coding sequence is TGCAGTGCTAGGAGACAGGGCGGAGGGGAAAAACTGTTTTTT.

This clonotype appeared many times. CDR3 residues: CASSLLVSGPEAFF. Written as DNA, the CDR3 is TGTGCCAGCAGTTTATTAGTGTCGGGGCCTGAAGCTTTCTTT. The chain is built from TRBV27 and TRBJ1-1, with D possibly being TRBD1 (5 bases). Looked up from germline, CDR1 is MNHEY and CDR2 is SMNVEV (reference sequence). Trimming removed 1 base at V and 6 bases at J, with 12 bases between. The CDR3 loop spans 14 amino acids.

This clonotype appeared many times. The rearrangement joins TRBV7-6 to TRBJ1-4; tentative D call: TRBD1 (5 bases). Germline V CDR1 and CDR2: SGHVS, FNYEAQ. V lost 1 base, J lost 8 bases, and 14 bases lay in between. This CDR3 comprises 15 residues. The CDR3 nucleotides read TGTGCCAGCAGCTTAGGATACCCCGAGGGGGAAAAACTGTTTTTT. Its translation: CASSLGYPEGEKLFF.

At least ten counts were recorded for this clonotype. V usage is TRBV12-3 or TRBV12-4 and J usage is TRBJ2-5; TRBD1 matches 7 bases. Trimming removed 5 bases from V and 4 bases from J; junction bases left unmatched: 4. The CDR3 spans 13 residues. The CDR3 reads CASSLRGLETQYF. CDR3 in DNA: TGTGCCAGCAGTCTAAGGGGGCTAGAGACCCAGTACTTC.

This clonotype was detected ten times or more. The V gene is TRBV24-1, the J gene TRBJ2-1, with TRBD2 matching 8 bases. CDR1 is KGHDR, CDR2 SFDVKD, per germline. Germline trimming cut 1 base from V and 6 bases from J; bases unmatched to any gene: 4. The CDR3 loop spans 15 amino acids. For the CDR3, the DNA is TGTGCCACCAGTGATTTCGGGGCGGGAGGCAATGAGCAGTTCTTC. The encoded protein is CATSDFGAGGNEQFF.

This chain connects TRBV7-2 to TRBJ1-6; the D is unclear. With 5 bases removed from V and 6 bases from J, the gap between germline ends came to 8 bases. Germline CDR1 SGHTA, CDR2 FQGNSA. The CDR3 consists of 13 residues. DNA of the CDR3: TGTGCCAGCAGCCCGACAATTAATTCACCCCTCCACTTT. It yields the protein CASSPTINSPLHF.

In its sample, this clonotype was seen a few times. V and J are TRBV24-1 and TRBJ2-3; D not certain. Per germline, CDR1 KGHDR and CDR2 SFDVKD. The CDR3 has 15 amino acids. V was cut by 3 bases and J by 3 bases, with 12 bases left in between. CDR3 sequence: CATSDPNRATDTQYF. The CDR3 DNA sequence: TGTGCCACCAGTGATCCGAACAGAGCTACAGATACGCAGTATTTT.

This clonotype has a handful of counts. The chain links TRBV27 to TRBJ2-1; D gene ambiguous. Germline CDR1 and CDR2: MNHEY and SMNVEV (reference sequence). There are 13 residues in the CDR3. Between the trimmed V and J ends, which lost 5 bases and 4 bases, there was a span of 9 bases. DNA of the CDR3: TGTGCCAGCAGTACCCCTGGATACAATGAGCAGTTCTTC. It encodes CASSTPGYNEQFF.

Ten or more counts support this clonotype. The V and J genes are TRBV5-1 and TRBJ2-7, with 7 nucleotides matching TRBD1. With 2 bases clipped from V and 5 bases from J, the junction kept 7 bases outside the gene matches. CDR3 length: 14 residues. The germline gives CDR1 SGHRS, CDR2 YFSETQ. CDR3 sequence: CASSLTTGSNEQYF. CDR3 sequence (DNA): TGCGCCAGCAGCTTAACGACAGGGTCCAACGAGCAGTACTTC.